These 26 T cell receptor beta chains originate from one sample sequenced in a study of blood T cell repertoires in COVID-19. Sequencing used immunoSEQ multiplex PCR; TCRdb keeps in-frame clones, though not all of them. The sample has roughly 250,000 clones, approximately 86% seen once. The source material was peripheral blood. The receptors here all came from a woman between 55 and 75 years old with active or convalescent COVID-19.

The gene calls are TRBV27 and TRBJ1-5; no definite D call. Trimming cost V 1 base and J 7 bases, with 8 bases left between them. This CDR3 has 13 residues. Germline CDR1 MNHEY, CDR2 SMNVEV (reference sequence). The CDR3 sequence is CASSLYSRQPQHF. DNA for the CDR3: TGTGCCAGCAGTTTATATTCTCGGCAGCCCCAGCATTTT.

The chain employs TRBV13 and TRBJ1-1; D is undetermined. V lost 0 bases and J 11 bases, leaving 10 bases between the germline ends. This CDR3 contains 12 residues. From germline, CDR1 is PRHDT and CDR2 FYEKMQ (reference sequence). CDR3: CASSLGRLSAFF. CDR3 bases: TGTGCCAGCAGCTTAGGGAGGTTATCGGCTTTCTTT.

The J gene is TRBJ1-1, the V gene TRBV18; maybe TRBD1 (6 bases). Germline V CDR1 and CDR2: KGHSH, LQKENI. The CDR3 is 15 residues long. V gave up 2 bases and J gave up 2 bases, with 12 bases separating them. This chain's CDR3 is CASSPIRQDNTEAFF. The CDR3 DNA sequence: TGTGCCAGCTCACCAATTCGACAGGATAACACTGAAGCTTTCTTT.

The count of this clone is one. The gene calls are TRBV6-5 and TRBJ2-7, with 8 bases matching TRBD1. The J segment lost 4 bases and the V segment lost 6 bases, leaving 8 bases of the junction unmatched. This CDR3 is 14 amino acids long. CDR1 MNHEY and CDR2 SVGAGI come from the germline V gene. CDR3 bases: TGTGCCAGCAGCGGGTATAGACAGGGGTACGAGCAGTACGTC. Translated: CASSGYRQGYEQYV.

V gene TRBV5-1 combines with J gene TRBJ2-7, with TRBD1 matching 8 bases. V shed 3 bases and J 6 bases; nucleotides not matched to a gene: 11. The germline V gene encodes CDR1 SGHRS and CDR2 YFSETQ. The CDR3 consists of 15 residues. The CDR3 here is CASSSWQGALSEQYF. For the CDR3, the DNA is TGCGCCAGCAGCTCCTGGCAGGGGGCTCTCTCCGAGCAGTACTTC.

The chain is built from TRBV7-8 and TRBJ2-1; the D is unclear. This CDR3 is 14 amino acids long. Trimming left V 4 bases short and J 2 bases short, with 9 bases between. Germline assignment: CDR1 SGHVS and CDR2 FQNEAQ. The CDR3 region has the DNA TGTGCCAGCAGCTCCCAAAACACCTACAATGAGCAGTTCTTC. This codes for CASSSQNTYNEQFF.

The chain links TRBV5-1 to TRBJ2-7; D unclear. V was trimmed by 3 bases and J by 3 bases, leaving 7 bases between them. Germline-derived CDR1 and CDR2 are SGHRS and YFSETQ. This CDR3 comprises 12 residues. CDR3 residues: CASSSYGYEQYF. For the CDR3, the DNA is TGCGCCAGCAGCTCATACGGCTACGAGCAGTACTTC.

The rearrangement joins TRBV5-5 to TRBJ2-4, with D possibly being TRBD2 (6 bases). Germline V gene lookup returns CDR1 SGHKS and CDR2 YYEKEE (reference sequence). This CDR3 has 15 amino acids. Trimming shortened V by 0 bases and J by 6 bases, and 13 bases separated the two germline ends. DNA of the CDR3: TGTGCCAGCAGCTTGGCCACCGGGAGCGGAAACATTCAGTACTTC. It is translated as CASSLATGSGNIQYF.

The chain is built from TRBV5-4 and TRBJ2-7; TRBD1 might be the D (5 bases). With 6 bases removed from V and 0 bases from J, the gap between germline ends came to 13 bases. The CDR3 length is 14 residues. The germline V gene has CDR1 SGHNT and CDR2 YYREEE (reference sequence). CDR3 residues: CASKIDSSSYEQYF. The DNA for the CDR3 is TGTGCCAGCAAAATCGACAGTTCCTCCTACGAGCAGTACTTC.

This rearrangement joins TRBV15 to TRBJ2-5, with TRBD1 matching over 9 bases. Germline trimming cut 4 bases from V and 5 bases from J; bases unmatched to any gene: 5. In germline, CDR1 is LNHNV, CDR2 YYDKDF (reference sequence). The CDR3 has 14 amino acids. CDR3 region: CATSKIGQGETQYF. The CDR3 DNA reads TGTGCCACCAGCAAGATAGGACAGGGGGAGACCCAGTACTTC.

This chain connects TRBV6-1 to TRBJ1-2, with 9 bases identical to TRBD1. With 4 bases clipped from V and 3 bases from J, the junction kept 15 bases outside the gene matches. The CDR3 has 18 residues. In germline, CDR1 is MNHNS, CDR2 SASEGT. The CDR3 DNA sequence: TGTGCCAGCAGTGCCTGGCCTGACCGGACAGGGGAAGACTATGGCTACACCTTC. It yields the protein CASSAWPDRTGEDYGYTF.

This rearrangement joins TRBV9 to TRBJ2-2, with TRBD2 matching 9 bases. Germline trimming cut 3 bases from V and 4 bases from J; bases unmatched to any gene: 10. The germline V gene has CDR1 SGDLS and CDR2 YYNGEE. CDR3 length equals 17 residues. The CDR3 reads CASSADPLAGITGELFF. The CDR3 nucleotides read TGTGCCAGCAGCGCCGACCCCCTAGCGGGGATCACCGGGGAGCTGTTTTTT.

This clone was observed a handful of times. The chain has TRBV5-1 and TRBJ2-6, with D uncertain. The CDR3 has 15 residues. Germline V CDR1 and CDR2: SGHRS, YFSETQ. With 0 bases removed from V and 0 bases from J, the gap between germline ends came to 4 bases. CDR3 region: CASSLEPSGANVLTF. CDR3 bases: TGCGCCAGCAGCTTGGAGCCCTCTGGGGCCAACGTCCTGACTTTC.

The CDR3 spells CASSPDRGNQPQHF. CDR3 bases: TGTGCCAGCAGCCCGGACAGGGGGAATCAGCCCCAGCATTTT. The chain has TRBV3-1 (or the pseudogene TRBV3-2) and TRBJ1-5, with 10 bases lining up with TRBD1. With V trimmed by 4 bases and J by 4 bases, 1 base remained unmatched. CDR3 length equals 14 residues. From germline, CDR1 is LGHDT and CDR2 YNNKEL (reference sequence).

This clone has only a few counts. The chain couples TRBV7-8 to TRBJ2-3; TRBD2 aligns across 14 bases. Unmatched junction bases numbered 4, after V lost 4 bases and J lost 4 bases. Germline loops: CDR1 SGHVS, CDR2 FQNEAQ. CDR3 length: 16 amino acids. This CDR3 is CASSWGTSGGPDTQYF. In nucleotides, the CDR3 is TGTGCCAGCAGCTGGGGGACTAGCGGGGGCCCAGATACGCAGTATTTT.

The CDR3 sequence: CAWGSEYGYTF. The CDR3 region has the DNA TGTGCCTGGGGCAGCGAGTATGGCTACACCTTC. The chain couples TRBV30 to TRBJ1-2; D gene unclear. CDR1 is GTSNPN and CDR2 is SVGIG in the germline V gene (reference sequence). CDR3 length equals 11 residues. V lost 5 bases and J lost 5, with 9 bases in between. The full variable domain, completed using reference TRBV30 and TRBJ1-2, is SQTIHQWPATLVQPVGSPLSLECTVEGTSNPNLYWYRQAAGRGLQLLFYSVGIGQISSEVPQNLSASRPQDRQFILSSKKLLLSDSGFYLCAWGSEYGYTFGSGTRLTVV.

The chain combines TRBV4-1 with TRBJ2-2; 7 nucleotides match TRBD2. This CDR3 spans 15 amino acids. Unmatched junction bases numbered 8, after V lost 4 bases and J lost 6 bases. Looked up from germline, CDR1 is MGHRA and CDR2 is YSYEKL. The DNA for the CDR3 is TGCGCCAGCAGCCCGCAGCGGGGTGAGGCCGGGGAGCTGTTTTTT. It is translated as CASSPQRGEAGELFF.

The chain joins TRBV12-3 or TRBV12-4 to TRBJ2-7; 10 bases agree with TRBD1. The length of the CDR3 is 13 residues. V lost 6 bases to trimming and J lost 7 bases; unmatched junction nucleotides: 6. Here the CDR3 DNA reads TGTGCCAGCAGGACCGGACAGGGGGGAGAGCAGTACTTC. This gives the protein CASRTGQGGEQYF.

This clone was seen only a few times. The chain links TRBV3-1 (or the pseudogene TRBV3-2) to TRBJ2-5, with 12 bases fitting TRBD2. The CDR3 is 20 residues long. Losses at the gene ends were 2 bases for V and 0 bases for J; bases not matched to a gene: 13. The germline CDR1 and CDR2 sequences are LGHDT and YNNKEL (reference sequence). The CDR3 sequence is CASSQYDRVWTSGDQETQYF. Written as DNA, the CDR3 is TGTGCCAGCAGCCAATATGACAGGGTATGGACTAGCGGGGACCAAGAGACCCAGTACTTC.

This clone turned up a few times. V usage is TRBV28 and J usage is TRBJ1-2, with D perhaps TRBD1 (6 bases). The CDR3 has 13 amino acids. V lost 6 bases and J lost 7, with 15 bases in between. Per germline, CDR1 MDHEN and CDR2 SYDVKM. CDR3 in DNA: TGTGCCAGCAGCCTCGGACAGACGGGTGGCTACACCTTC. It translates to CASSLGQTGGYTF.

This chain joins TRBV3-1 (or the pseudogene TRBV3-2) and TRBJ2-3; D is perhaps TRBD2 (6 bases). The length of the CDR3 is 13 residues. V was pared by 6 bases and J by 5 bases, with 12 bases between. Germline V lookup: CDR1 LGHDT, CDR2 YNNKEL (reference sequence). CDR3 residues: CASSQRRGDTQYF. The CDR3 bases are TGTGCCAGCAGTCAGCGGAGGGGAGATACGCAGTATTTT.

The rearrangement joins TRBV28 to TRBJ2-1, with 9 nucleotides matching TRBD2. The CDR3 consists of 17 residues. Looked up from germline, CDR1 is MDHEN and CDR2 is SYDVKM. With V trimmed by 7 bases and J by 5 bases, 15 bases remained unmatched. This chain's CDR3 is CASTRAGTSFQNNEQFF. The CDR3 bases are TGTGCCAGCACCAGAGCCGGGACTAGCTTTCAAAACAATGAGCAGTTCTTC.

J is TRBJ2-2 and V is TRBV11-3, with 10 bases matching TRBD1. The CDR3 length is 14 residues. Germline CDR1 and CDR2: SGHNT and YENEEA. V lost 7 bases and J lost 7; bases outside the gene matches: 6. The CDR3 region is CASNRQGASGELFF. DNA of the CDR3: TGTGCCAGCAACAGACAGGGGGCCAGCGGGGAGCTGTTTTTT.

The chain links TRBV11-2 to TRBJ2-5; no reliable D call. Trimming cost V 1 base and J 1 base, with 13 bases left between them. This CDR3 region has 16 residues. Looked up from germline, CDR1 is SGHAT and CDR2 is FQNNGV. This CDR3 is CASSLGTPVAQETQYF. CDR3 bases: TGTGCCAGCAGCTTAGGAACACCTGTGGCCCAAGAGACCCAGTACTTC. The entire variable domain, with the rest obtained from reference TRBV11-2 and TRBJ2-5, is as follows: EAGVAQSPRYKIIEKRQSVAFWCNPISGHATLYWYQQILGQGPKLLIQFQNNGVVDDSQLPKDRFSAERLKGVDSTLKIQPAKLEDSAVYLCASSLGTPVAQETQYFGPGTRLLVL.

The J gene is TRBJ1-4, the V gene TRBV2, with D unresolved. V gave up 5 bases and J gave up 0 bases, with 13 bases separating them. Germline CDR1 SNHLY, CDR2 FYNNEI. The CDR3 length is 16 residues. The DNA for the CDR3 is TGTGCCAGCAGTTCCCTGAGGGTTCCAACTAATGAAAAACTGTTTTTT. Translated, it gives CASSSLRVPTNEKLFF.

The V and J genes are TRBV5-4 and TRBJ2-5; tentatively, D is TRBD1 (5 bases). Germline V gene data show CDR1 as SGHNT and CDR2 as YYREEE (reference sequence). The CDR3 spans 15 residues. V was clipped by 0 bases and J by 7 bases, with 16 bases between them. The CDR3 protein is CASSLGAGPSGTQYF. As DNA, the CDR3 is TGTGCCAGCAGCTTGGGTGCAGGGCCTTCGGGGACCCAGTACTTC.